Below are 13 T cell receptor beta chains sequenced from a single sample in a study of T cells in Graves' hyperthyroidism and ophthalmopathy. TCR beta CDR3 regions were amplified from RNA. When the TCR CDR3 underwent first-round RT-PCR, the HTBI primer set was used. TCRdb re-derived calls from the multiplex PCR reads in MiXCR, one entry per CDR3 protein. The sample includes 330,000 or so distinct CDR3 sequences, around 18% of them seen just once. The sample comprised blood. Receptor source: a woman between 40 and 55 years old with Graves' ophthalmopathy.

This clonotype was counted many times. V and J are TRBV20-1 and TRBJ2-7, with a tentative D call TRBD1 (5 bases). The ends were cut back, 3 bases at V and 6 bases at J, with 9 bases in the middle. Germline-derived CDR1 and CDR2 are DFQATT and SNEGSKA (reference sequence). The CDR3 is 11 amino acids. The CDR3 sequence: CSASQGSEQYF. CDR3 nucleotide sequence: TGCAGTGCTAGTCAGGGTTCCGAGCAGTACTTC.

This clonotype occurred once. Its ends do not fully match the called genes, so a read error is possible. V is TRBV30 and J is TRBJ1-1; D remains unclear. The CDR3 is 13 residues long. CDR1 and CDR2 (germline): GTSNPN, SVGIG (reference sequence). The CDR3 here is CAWTLTPDTEAYF. The CDR3 nucleotides read TGTGCCTGGACACTCACCCCCGACACTGAAGCTTACTTT.

Ten or more counts support this clonotype. The J gene is TRBJ2-7, the V gene TRBV20-1, with 8 bases identical to TRBD1. Germline CDR1 is DFQATT and CDR2 is SNEGSKA (reference sequence). Trimming cost V 2 bases and J 3 bases; bases outside gene matches: 3. This CDR3 contains 13 residues. This CDR3 reads CSARQTGGYEQYF. The CDR3 bases are TGCAGTGCTAGACAAACAGGGGGCTACGAGCAGTACTTC.

This clonotype has a count of ten or more. This rearrangement joins TRBV27 to TRBJ2-4, with TRBD1 matching over 7 bases. In germline, CDR1 is MNHEY, CDR2 SMNVEV (reference sequence). The ends lost 6 bases at V and 2 bases at J; junction bases unmatched: 19. The CDR3 extends over 19 amino acids. The CDR3 protein is CASRSFGIDRVLTKNIQYF. The CDR3 DNA sequence: TGTGCCAGCAGAAGTTTTGGGATAGACAGGGTGCTAACCAAAAACATTCAGTACTTC.

This clonotype was found many times. This chain joins TRBV6-1 and TRBJ1-1; TRBD1 is a possible D gene (6 bases). Deletions cut 7 bases from V and 1 base from J, with 16 bases between. The length of the CDR3 is 15 residues. Germline V CDR1 and CDR2: MNHNS, SASEGT. The CDR3 reads CASTRKPTGNTEAFF. In nucleotides, the CDR3 is TGTGCCAGCACCCGAAAACCGACAGGGAACACTGAAGCTTTCTTT.

This clonotype was seen many times. The V call is TRBV28, the J call TRBJ2-5; D not resolved. V shed 6 bases and J shed 2 bases, with 4 bases lying between them. The CDR3 consists of 11 residues. Germline CDR1 reads MDHEN; CDR2 reads SYDVKM. The CDR3 loop is CASRGQETQYF. The CDR3 DNA reads as TGTGCCAGCAGGGGTCAAGAGACCCAGTACTTC.

This clonotype has at least ten counts. V and J are TRBV7-9 and TRBJ2-7; D is undetermined. This CDR3 has 12 amino acids. Germline assignment: CDR1 SEHNR and CDR2 FQNEAQ (reference sequence). Trimming stripped 3 bases from V and 5 bases from J, with 8 bases between. CDR3 in DNA: TGTGCCAGCAGCTTTCCTGGAGACGAGCAGTACTTC. It codes for CASSFPGDEQYF.

CDR3 coding DNA: TGTGCCAGCAGGGGAGCGGGGAAAACCTACGAGCAGTACTTC. Its protein is CASRGAGKTYEQYF. The V call is TRBV6-1, the J call TRBJ2-7, with 7 bases identical to TRBD2. Germline trimming cut 6 bases from V and 2 bases from J; bases unmatched to any gene: 7. The germline V gene encodes CDR1 MNHNS and CDR2 SASEGT. The CDR3 is 14 amino acids.

This clonotype was observed at least ten times. The chain couples TRBV6-7 to TRBJ1-2; TRBD1 matches 9 bases. TRBV6-7 is an ORF, and what it does is uncertain. Trimming at V came to 6 bases and at J to 2 bases, leaving 10 bases not matched to a gene. The CDR3 is 16 amino acids. CDR3 nucleotides: TGTGCCAGCAGCACGGAGAAAACAGGGGGCAACTATGGCTACACCTTC. Translation: CASSTEKTGGNYGYTF.

This clonotype was detected ten times or more. This chain joins TRBV7-2 and TRBJ1-2; D unresolved. The CDR3 spans 15 residues. CDR1 and CDR2 from the germline V gene are SGHTA and FQGNSA. V was cut by 5 bases and J by 1 base, with 14 bases left in between. CDR3: CASSPLADYNYGYTF. CDR3 nucleotide sequence: TGTGCCAGCAGCCCCCTAGCGGACTATAACTATGGCTACACCTTC.

The sample holds many counts of this clonotype. The chain has TRBV28 and TRBJ2-7; D is possibly TRBD1 or TRBD2 (5 bases each). This CDR3 spans 13 amino acids. Trimming left V 2 bases short and J 7 bases short, with 12 bases between. CDR1 and CDR2 (germline): MDHEN, SYDVKM. In DNA, the CDR3 is TGTGCCAGCAGTTTAGGTCTCGAGGGGGAGCAGTACTTC. Its translation: CASSLGLEGEQYF.

This clonotype was counted many times. The V call is TRBV7-9, the J call TRBJ2-5; 7 bases fit TRBD1. CDR3 length: 15 amino acids. Unmatched junction bases numbered 8, after V lost 2 bases and J lost 5 bases. Germline V gene lookup returns CDR1 SEHNR and CDR2 FQNEAQ (reference sequence). CDR3 in DNA: TGTGCCAGCAGCTTACCCGCGACAGGGTTCGAGACCCAGTACTTC. It encodes CASSLPATGFETQYF. The full variable domain, with the rest looked up from reference TRBV7-9 and TRBJ2-5, is DTGVSQNPRHKITKRGQNVTFRCDPISEHNRLYWYRQTLGQGPEFLTYFQNEAQLEKSRLLSDRFSAERPKGSFSTLEIQRTEQGDSAMYLCASSLPATGFETQYFGPGTRLLVL.

The chain is built from TRBV6-5 and TRBJ2-5, with 7 bases identical to TRBD2. The ends lost 4 bases at V and 0 bases at J; junction bases unmatched: 5. The CDR3 is 15 amino acids. From germline, CDR1 is MNHEY and CDR2 SVGAGI. CDR3 DNA: TGTGCCAGCAGTTCACTAGCGAGCTACCAAGAGACCCAGTACTTC. Translated, it gives CASSSLASYQETQYF.